A single T cell receptor beta chain is shown here with its context. This record belongs to a study of response to subunit inactivated influenza vaccine. Germline V gene sequence: CDR1 SQVTM, CDR2 ANQGSEA. Trimming stripped 7 bases from V and 6 bases from J, with 15 bases between. CDR3 length: 13 residues. TCRdb reprocessed the RT-PCR reads via MiXCR and lists one record per CDR3 protein. The table includes about 170,000 distinct CDR3 sequences, about 12% detected once. This sample was also put to use in a study of T cells expressing NK-cell markers. That report notes: With UMIs, 5'RACE template switching was used to make TCR beta cDNA. The authors derived TCR beta repertoires from sorted CD3+CD56+NKG2C+, CD3+CD56+NKG2C- and CD3+CD56-NKG2C+ T cells. In the group of eight sequenced donors, seven were HCMV-seropositive and one was seronegative. With an anti-gamma-delta TCR antibody, sorting in several experiments was kept to alpha-beta TCR T cells.

The material sequenced was CD8+ T cells sorted from PBMCs, taken approximately 13 days after vaccination. The sequence came from a man between 45 and 60 years old who received an inactivated influenza vaccine. The chain combines TRBV29-1 with TRBJ2-2; D possibly matches TRBD1 or TRBD2 (6 bases each). CDR3: CSGRGRGPGELFF. For the CDR3, the DNA is TGCAGCGGCCGGGGGCGAGGACCCGGGGAGCTGTTTTTT.